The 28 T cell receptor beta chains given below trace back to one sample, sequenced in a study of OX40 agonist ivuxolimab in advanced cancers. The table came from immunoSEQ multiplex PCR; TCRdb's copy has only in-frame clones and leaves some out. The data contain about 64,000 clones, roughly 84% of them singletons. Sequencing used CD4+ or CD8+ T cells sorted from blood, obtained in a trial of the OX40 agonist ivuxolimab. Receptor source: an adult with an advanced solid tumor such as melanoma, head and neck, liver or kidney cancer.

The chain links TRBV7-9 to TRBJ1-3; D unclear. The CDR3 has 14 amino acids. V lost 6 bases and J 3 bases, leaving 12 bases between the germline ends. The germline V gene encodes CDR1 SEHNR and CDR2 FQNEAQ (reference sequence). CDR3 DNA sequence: TGTGCCAGCAGTTCCGACGGGGTTGGAAACACCATATATTTT. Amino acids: CASSSDGVGNTIYF.

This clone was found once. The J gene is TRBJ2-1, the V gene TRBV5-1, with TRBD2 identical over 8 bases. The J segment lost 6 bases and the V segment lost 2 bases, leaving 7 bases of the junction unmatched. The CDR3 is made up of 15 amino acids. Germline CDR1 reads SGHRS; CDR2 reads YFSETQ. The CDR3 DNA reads TGCGCCAGCAGCTTAGGAATAGCGGGGATCAATGAGCAGTTCTTC. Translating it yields CASSLGIAGINEQFF.

This CDR3 is CASSGRSADTQYF. For the CDR3, the DNA is TGTGCCAGCAGCGGCCGTTCGGCAGATACGCAGTATTTT. This chain links TRBV9 with TRBJ2-3; D unclear. Per the germline V gene, CDR1 is SGDLS and CDR2 is YYNGEE. V was clipped by 3 bases and J by 4 bases, with 9 bases between them. There are 13 residues in the CDR3.

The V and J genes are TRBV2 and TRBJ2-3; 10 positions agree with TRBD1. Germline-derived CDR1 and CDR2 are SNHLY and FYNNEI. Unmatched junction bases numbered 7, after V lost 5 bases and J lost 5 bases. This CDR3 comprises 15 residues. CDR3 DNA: TGTGCCAGCAGTCCGACAGGGGGCGGGGTAGATACGCAGTATTTT. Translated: CASSPTGGGVDTQYF.

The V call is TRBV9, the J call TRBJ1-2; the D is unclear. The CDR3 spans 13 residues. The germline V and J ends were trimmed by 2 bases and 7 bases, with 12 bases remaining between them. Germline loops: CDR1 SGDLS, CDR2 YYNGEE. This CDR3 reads CASSVSKSGGYTF. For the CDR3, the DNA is TGTGCCAGCAGCGTCTCCAAATCGGGTGGCTACACCTTC.

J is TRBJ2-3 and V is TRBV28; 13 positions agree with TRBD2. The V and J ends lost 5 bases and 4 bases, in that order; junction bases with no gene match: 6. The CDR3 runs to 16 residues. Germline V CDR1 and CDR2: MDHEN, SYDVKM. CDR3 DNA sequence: TGTGCCAGCAGTCCGCCGGGACTAGCGGGATCAGATACGCAGTATTTT. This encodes CASSPPGLAGSDTQYF.

The DNA of the CDR3 is TGTGCCAGCAGCCGAAACCACAGGGGAAATAATTCACCCCTCCACTTT. Its protein product is CASSRNHRGNNSPLHF. The chain recombines TRBV4-2 with TRBJ1-6; 7 bases map to TRBD1. Germline CDR1 LGHNA, CDR2 YNFKEQ. Losses at the gene ends were 4 bases for V and 5 bases for J; bases not matched to a gene: 8. This CDR3 is built from 16 residues.

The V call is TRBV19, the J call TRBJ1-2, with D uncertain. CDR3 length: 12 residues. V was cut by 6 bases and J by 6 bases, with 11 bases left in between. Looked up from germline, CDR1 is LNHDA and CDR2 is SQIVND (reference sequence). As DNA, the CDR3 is TGTGCCAGTAGGACTCCTCCGGATGGCTACACCTTC. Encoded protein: CASRTPPDGYTF.

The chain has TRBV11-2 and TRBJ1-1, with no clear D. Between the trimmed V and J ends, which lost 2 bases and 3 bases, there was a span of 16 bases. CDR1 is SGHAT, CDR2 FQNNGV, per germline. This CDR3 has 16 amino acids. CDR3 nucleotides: TGTGCCAGCAGCTTAAGGTTTGGGGTCTCTCACACTGAAGCTTTCTTT. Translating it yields CASSLRFGVSHTEAFF.

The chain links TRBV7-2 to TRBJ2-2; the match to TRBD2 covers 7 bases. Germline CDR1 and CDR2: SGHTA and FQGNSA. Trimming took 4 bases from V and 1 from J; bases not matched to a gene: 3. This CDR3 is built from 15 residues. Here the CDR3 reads CASSSRTRNTGELFF. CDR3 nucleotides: TGTGCCAGCAGCTCCCGGACTAGGAACACCGGGGAGCTGTTTTTT.

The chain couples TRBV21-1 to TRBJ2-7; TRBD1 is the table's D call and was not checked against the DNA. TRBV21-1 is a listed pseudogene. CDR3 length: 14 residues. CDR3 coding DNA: TGTGCCGCCCGGGACAGGGGATGCTCCTACGAGCAGTACTTC. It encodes CAARDRGCSYEQYF.

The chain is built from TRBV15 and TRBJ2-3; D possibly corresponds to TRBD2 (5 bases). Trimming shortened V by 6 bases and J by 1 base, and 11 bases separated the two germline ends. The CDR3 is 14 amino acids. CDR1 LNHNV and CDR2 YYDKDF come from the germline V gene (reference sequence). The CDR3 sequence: CATRASYRTDTQYF. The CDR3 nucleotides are TGTGCCACCAGGGCTAGCTATCGCACAGATACGCAGTATTTT.

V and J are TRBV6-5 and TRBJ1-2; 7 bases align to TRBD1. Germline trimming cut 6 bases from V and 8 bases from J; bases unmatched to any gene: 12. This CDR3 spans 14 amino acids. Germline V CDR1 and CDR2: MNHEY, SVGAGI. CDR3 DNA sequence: TGTGCCAGCAGCAATGAACAGGGGTTGGGGGGCTACACCTTC. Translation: CASSNEQGLGGYTF.

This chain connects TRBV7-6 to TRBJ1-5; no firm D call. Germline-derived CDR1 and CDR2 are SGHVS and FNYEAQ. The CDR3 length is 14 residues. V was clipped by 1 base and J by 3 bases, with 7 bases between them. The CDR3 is CASSLEGSNQPQHF. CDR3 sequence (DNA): TGTGCCAGCAGCTTAGAAGGCTCCAATCAGCCCCAGCATTTT.

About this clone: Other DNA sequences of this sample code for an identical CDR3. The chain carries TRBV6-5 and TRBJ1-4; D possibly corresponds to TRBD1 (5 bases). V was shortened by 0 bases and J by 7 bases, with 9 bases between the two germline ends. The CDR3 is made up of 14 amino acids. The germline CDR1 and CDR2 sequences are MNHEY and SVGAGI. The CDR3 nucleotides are TGTGCCAGCAGTTACTCGGGGGGGGGTGAAAAACTGTTTTTT. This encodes CASSYSGGGEKLFF.

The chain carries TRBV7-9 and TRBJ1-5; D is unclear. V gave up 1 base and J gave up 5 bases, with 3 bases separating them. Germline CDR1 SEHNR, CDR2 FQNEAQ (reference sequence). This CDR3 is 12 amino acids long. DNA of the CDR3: TGTGCCAGCAGCTTAGATCATCAGCCCCAGCATTTT. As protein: CASSLDHQPQHF.

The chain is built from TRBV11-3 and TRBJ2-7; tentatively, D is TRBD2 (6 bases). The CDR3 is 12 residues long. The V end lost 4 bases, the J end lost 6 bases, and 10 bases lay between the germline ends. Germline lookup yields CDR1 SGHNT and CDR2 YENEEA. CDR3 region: CASSSLGGEQYF. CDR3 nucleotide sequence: TGTGCCAGCAGCTCCCTCGGGGGCGAGCAGTACTTC. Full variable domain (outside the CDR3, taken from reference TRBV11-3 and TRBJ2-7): EAGVVQSPRYKIIEKKQPVAFWCNPISGHNTLYWYLQNLGQGPELLIRYENEEAVDDSQLPKDRFSAERLKGVDSTLKIQPAELGDSAVYLCASSSLGGEQYFGPGTRLTVT.

The CDR3: CASSLALGRSGETQYF. The CDR3 region has the DNA TGCGCCAGCAGCTTGGCCCTCGGGAGGTCAGGGGAGACCCAGTACTTC. The chain has TRBV5-1 and TRBJ2-5; 7 bases match TRBD2. CDR3 length: 16 amino acids. Losses at the gene ends were 0 bases for V and 5 bases for J; bases not matched to a gene: 10. CDR1 and CDR2 from the germline V gene are SGHRS and YFSETQ. The variable domain in full, completed from reference TRBV5-1 and TRBJ2-5, reads KAGVTQTPRYLIKTRGQQVTLSCSPISGHRSVSWYQQTPGQGLQFLFEYFSETQRNKGNFPGRFSGRQFSNSRSEMNVSTLELGDSALYLCASSLALGRSGETQYFGPGTRLLVL.

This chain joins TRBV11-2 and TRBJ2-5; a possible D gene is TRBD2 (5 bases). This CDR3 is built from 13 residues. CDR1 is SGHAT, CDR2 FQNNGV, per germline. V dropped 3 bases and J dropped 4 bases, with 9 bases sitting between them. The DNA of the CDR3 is TGTGCCAGCAGCTTCGCTAGCAGAGAGACCCAGTACTTC. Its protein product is CASSFASRETQYF.

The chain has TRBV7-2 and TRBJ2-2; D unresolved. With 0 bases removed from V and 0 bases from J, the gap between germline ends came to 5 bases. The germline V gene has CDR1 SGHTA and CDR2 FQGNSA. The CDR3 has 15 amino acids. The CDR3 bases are TGTGCCAGCAGCTTAGCCCTAGCGAACACCGGGGAGCTGTTTTTT. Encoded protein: CASSLALANTGELFF. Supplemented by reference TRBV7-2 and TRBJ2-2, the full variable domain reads GAGVSQSPSNKVTEKGKDVELRCDPISGHTALYWYRQSLGQGLEFLIYFQGNSAPDKSGLPSDRFSAERTGGSVSTLTIQRTQQEDSAVYLCASSLALANTGELFFGEGSRLTVL.

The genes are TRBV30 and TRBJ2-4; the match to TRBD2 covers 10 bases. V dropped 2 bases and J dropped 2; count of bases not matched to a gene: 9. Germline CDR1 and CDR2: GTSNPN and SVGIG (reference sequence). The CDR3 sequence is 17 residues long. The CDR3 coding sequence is TGTGCCTGGAGTTCGCCCAGCGGGAGGGTTACCAAAAACATTCAGTACTTC. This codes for CAWSSPSGRVTKNIQYF.

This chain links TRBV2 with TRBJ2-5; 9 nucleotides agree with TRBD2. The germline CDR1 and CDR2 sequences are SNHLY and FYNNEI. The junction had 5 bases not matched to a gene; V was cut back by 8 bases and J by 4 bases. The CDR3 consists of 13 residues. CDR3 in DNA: TGTGCCAGCCACGGCGGGAGGGGAGAGACCCAGTACTTC. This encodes CASHGGRGETQYF.

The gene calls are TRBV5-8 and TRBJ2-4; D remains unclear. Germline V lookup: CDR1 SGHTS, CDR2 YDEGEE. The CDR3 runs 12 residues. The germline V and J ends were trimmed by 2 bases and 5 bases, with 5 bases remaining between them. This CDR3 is CASSLNENIQYF. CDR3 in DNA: TGTGCCAGCAGCTTAAACGAAAACATTCAGTACTTC.

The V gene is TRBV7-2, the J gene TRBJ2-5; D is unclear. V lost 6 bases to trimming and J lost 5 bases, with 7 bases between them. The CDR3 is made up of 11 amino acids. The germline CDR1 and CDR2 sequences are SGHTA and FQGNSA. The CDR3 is CASSRGETQYF. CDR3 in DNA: TGTGCCAGCAGTCGTGGGGAGACCCAGTACTTC.

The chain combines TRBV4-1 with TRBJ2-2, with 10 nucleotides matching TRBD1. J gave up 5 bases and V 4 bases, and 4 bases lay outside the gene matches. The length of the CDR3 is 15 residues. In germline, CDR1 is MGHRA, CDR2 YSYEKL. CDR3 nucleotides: TGCGCCAGCAGCCCCTGGGACAGGGGAACCGGGGAGCTGTTTTTT. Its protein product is CASSPWDRGTGELFF.

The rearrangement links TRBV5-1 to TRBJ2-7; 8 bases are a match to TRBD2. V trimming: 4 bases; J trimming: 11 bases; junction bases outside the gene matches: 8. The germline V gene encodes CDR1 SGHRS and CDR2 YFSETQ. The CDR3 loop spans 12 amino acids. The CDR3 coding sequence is TGCGCCAGCAGCCTCGGGGGGGAAGCGGAGTACTTC. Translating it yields CASSLGGEAEYF. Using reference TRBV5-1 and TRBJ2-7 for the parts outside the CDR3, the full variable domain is KAGVTQTPRYLIKTRGQQVTLSCSPISGHRSVSWYQQTPGQGLQFLFEYFSETQRNKGNFPGRFSGRQFSNSRSEMNVSTLELGDSALYLCASSLGGEAEYFGPGTRLTVT.

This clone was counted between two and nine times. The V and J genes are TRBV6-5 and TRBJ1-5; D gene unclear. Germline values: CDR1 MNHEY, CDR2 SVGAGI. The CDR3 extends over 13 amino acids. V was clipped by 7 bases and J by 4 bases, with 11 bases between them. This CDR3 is CASKKQGNQPQHF. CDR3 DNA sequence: TGTGCCAGCAAGAAGCAAGGGAATCAGCCCCAGCATTTT.

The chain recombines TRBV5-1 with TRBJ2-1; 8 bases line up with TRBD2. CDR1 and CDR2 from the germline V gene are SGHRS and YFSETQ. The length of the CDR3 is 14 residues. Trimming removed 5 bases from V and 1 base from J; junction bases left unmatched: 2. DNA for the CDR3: TGCGCCAGCAGAACTAGCGGATCCTACAATGAGCAGTTCTTC. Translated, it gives CASRTSGSYNEQFF. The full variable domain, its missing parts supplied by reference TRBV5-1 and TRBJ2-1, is KAGVTQTPRYLIKTRGQQVTLSCSPISGHRSVSWYQQTPGQGLQFLFEYFSETQRNKGNFPGRFSGRQFSNSRSEMNVSTLELGDSALYLCASRTSGSYNEQFFGPGTRLTVL.